The rows below give T cell receptor beta chains drawn from one sample of a study of blood T cells in healthy people across ages. TCRdb re-called the 5' RACE reads with MiXCR, one entry per CDR3 protein. The table has about 1.1 million distinct CDR3 sequences, more than 30% seen once. Sequenced sample: blood. All receptors come from a man aged 18 to 29 in good health. The CDR3 runs from the conserved cysteine through the conserved F or W. D genes are given only for firm matches. The size field is filled for only some rows; it gives once, few, many or a size class.

D gene: -
V gene: TRBV25-1
J gene: TRBJ2-1
clone size: few
CDR3 DNA: TGTGCCAGCAGTGAATCCTGGGTAGGCGATGAGCAGTTCTTC
CDR3 protein: CASSESWVGDEQFF

D gene: -
V gene: TRBV9
J gene: TRBJ1-2
clone size: -
CDR3 DNA: TGTGCCAGCAGCGTAGGGGAAACCTATGGCTACACCTTC
CDR3 protein: CASSVGETYGYTF

D gene: -
V gene: TRBV6-2/TRBV6-3
J gene: TRBJ1-1
clone size: few
CDR3 DNA: TGTGCCAGCACCCAGGGGCAGGGGACTGAAGCTTTCTTT
CDR3 protein: CASTQGQGTEAFF

D gene: -
V gene: TRBV6-5
J gene: TRBJ1-1
clone size: -
CDR3 DNA: TGTGCCAGCAGTTACTCGATGGGTGGCACTGAAGCTTTCTTT
CDR3 protein: CASSYSMGGTEAFF

D gene: -
V gene: TRBV4-1
J gene: TRBJ2-4
clone size: -
CDR3 DNA: TGCGCCAGCAGCCAGGGACTCAAAAACATTCAGTACTTC
CDR3 protein: CASSQGLKNIQYF

D gene: TRBD2
V gene: TRBV3-1
J gene: TRBJ2-1
clone size: few
CDR3 DNA: TGTGCCAGCAGCCAAGAAGGCGGGGGGGCCGTAAGTGAGCAGTTCTTC
CDR3 protein: CASSQEGGGAVSEQFF

D gene: TRBD1
V gene: TRBV28
J gene: TRBJ1-1
clone size: many
CDR3 DNA: TGTGCCAGCAGTTTACAGGGGGCAGGCACTGAAGCTTTCTTT
CDR3 protein: CASSLQGAGTEAFF

D gene: TRBD2
V gene: TRBV13
J gene: TRBJ2-1
clone size: -
CDR3 DNA: TGTGCCAGCAGCTTACTAGCGGACCTGAGGACCTACAATGAGCAGTTCTTC
CDR3 protein: CASSLLADLRTYNEQFF

D gene: -
V gene: TRBV12-3/TRBV12-4
J gene: TRBJ2-7
clone size: few
CDR3 DNA: TGTGCCAGCAGTTTAGGCCAAGGGGGCTCCTACGAGCAGTACTTC
CDR3 protein: CASSLGQGGSYEQYF

D gene: -
V gene: TRBV4-3
J gene: TRBJ1-5
clone size: -
CDR3 DNA: TGCGCCAGCAGCCCTAACAATTTGGGAAGTCAGCCCCAGCATTTT
CDR3 protein: CASSPNNLGSQPQHF

D gene: -
V gene: TRBV10-3
J gene: TRBJ1-5
clone size: few
CDR3 DNA: TGTGCCATCAGTGATACTAGGGTGAACAATCAGCCCCAGCATTTT
CDR3 protein: CAISDTRVNNQPQHF

D gene: TRBD2
V gene: TRBV12-3/TRBV12-4
J gene: TRBJ2-3
clone size: -
CDR3 DNA: TGTGCCAGCAGTCCCGGACTAGTGGGGGCAGATACGCAGTATTTT
CDR3 protein: CASSPGLVGADTQYF

D gene: -
V gene: TRBV7-9
J gene: TRBJ2-3
clone size: -
CDR3 DNA: TGTGCCAGCAGCCAGATCAGGGGCCCCACAGATACGCAGTATTTT
CDR3 protein: CASSQIRGPTDTQYF

D gene: TRBD2
V gene: TRBV11-2
J gene: TRBJ2-3
clone size: few
CDR3 DNA: TGTGCCAGCAGCTTAGCACCTGGGACTAGAGATACGCAGTATTTT
CDR3 protein: CASSLAPGTRDTQYF

D gene: TRBD2
V gene: TRBV20-1
J gene: TRBJ2-7
clone size: few
CDR3 DNA: TGCAGTGCTATAGGGACTAGCGGAGGTCTCGAGCAGTACTTC
CDR3 protein: CSAIGTSGGLEQYF

D gene: -
V gene: TRBV7-2
J gene: TRBJ2-2
clone size: -
CDR3 DNA: TGTGCCAGCAGCTTAGCCTACAGGGCGTCCGGGGAGCTGTTTTTT
CDR3 protein: CASSLAYRASGELFF

D gene: TRBD1
V gene: TRBV20-1
J gene: TRBJ1-2
clone size: few
CDR3 DNA: TGCAGTCTTTACCTCATAGGGGGCGTAGGTTATGGCTACACCTTC
CDR3 protein: CSLYLIGGVGYGYTF

D gene: -
V gene: TRBV7-9
J gene: TRBJ2-1
clone size: -
CDR3 DNA: TGTGCCAGCAGCTCAAGGACCGGGGACCGAGAGACCCAGTTCTTC
CDR3 protein: CASSSRTGDRETQFF

D gene: TRBD1
V gene: TRBV6-6
J gene: TRBJ1-2
clone size: many
CDR3 DNA: TGTGCCAGCAGCGGGACAGCCGATGGCTACACCTTC
CDR3 protein: CASSGTADGYTF

D gene: -
V gene: TRBV20-1
J gene: TRBJ1-2
clone size: few
CDR3 DNA: TGCAGTGCTAGGGTCAGGGTACCCGGAGCTGCCCTCTATGGCTACACCTTC
CDR3 protein: CSARVRVPGAALYGYTF

D gene: TRBD1
V gene: TRBV20-1
J gene: TRBJ1-2
clone size: -
CDR3 DNA: TGCAGTGCTAGAGATCGGGACAGGGGGCTATGGGGCTACACCTTC
CDR3 protein: CSARDRDRGLWGYTF

D gene: TRBD2
V gene: TRBV29-1
J gene: TRBJ2-7
clone size: -
CDR3 DNA: TGCAGCGTTGAAGAATTAGCGGGGGGTGCGGACGAGCAGTACTTC
CDR3 protein: CSVEELAGGADEQYF